These 30 T cell receptor beta chains came from one sample sequenced in a study of blood T cell repertoires in COVID-19. Repertoires were generated with immunoSEQ multiplex PCR, while TCRdb's copy carries only in-frame clones and drops some. The profile shows about 220,000 clones, about 90% of them singletons. Sequences were obtained from peripheral blood. Source of these receptors: a man aged 35 to 55 with active or convalescent COVID-19.

The genes are TRBV7-8 and TRBJ2-1, with TRBD1 identical over 11 bases. Germline V gene sequence: CDR1 SGHVS, CDR2 FQNEAQ. The CDR3 length is 15 residues. V shed 5 bases and J 8 bases; nucleotides not matched to a gene: 8. CDR3 protein: CASSGWTGGRDEQFF. CDR3 bases: TGTGCCAGCAGCGGATGGACAGGGGGCAGGGATGAGCAGTTCTTC.

V gene TRBV29-1 combines with J gene TRBJ2-7, with 9 bases matching TRBD2. V shed 3 bases and J 0 bases; nucleotides not matched to a gene: 3. The V gene's germline CDR1 is SQVTM and CDR2 ANQGSEA. The CDR3 runs to 14 residues. In DNA form, the CDR3 reads TGCAGCGTTGAGCTAGCGGGGAGCTCCTACGAGCAGTACTTC. Protein sequence: CSVELAGSSYEQYF.

V is TRBV2 and J is TRBJ1-1; weak D call: TRBD1 (5 bases). CDR3 size: 15 residues. In germline, CDR1 is SNHLY, CDR2 FYNNEI. V gave up 7 bases and J gave up 0 bases, with 15 bases separating them. CDR3 sequence (DNA): TGTGCCAGCAAACAGGCTCAGTCTATGAACACTGAAGCTTTCTTT. Protein sequence: CASKQAQSMNTEAFF.

CDR3 in DNA: TGTGCCAGCAGTTACCGAGGGGGGGAAGGAGAGACCCAGTACTTC. Its translation: CASSYRGGEGETQYF. The chain carries TRBV6-5 and TRBJ2-5; D perhaps matches TRBD2 (7 bases). The CDR3 length is 15 residues. Germline V lookup: CDR1 MNHEY, CDR2 SVGAGI. V was cut by 2 bases and J by 4 bases, with 14 bases left in between.

The chain is built from TRBV7-6 and TRBJ2-7, with TRBD2 matching 7 bases. CDR1 SGHVS and CDR2 FNYEAQ come from the germline V gene. The CDR3 is 16 residues long. After removal of 5 bases from V and 0 bases from J, the junction contained 10 bases not matched to a gene. The CDR3 region is CASSTLGAGFSYEQYF. The CDR3 DNA reads TGTGCCAGCAGCACCCTAGGAGCGGGGTTCTCCTACGAGCAGTACTTC. Using reference TRBV7-6 and TRBJ2-7 for the parts outside the CDR3, the full variable domain is GAGVSQSPRYKVTKRGQDVALRCDPISGHVSLYWYRQALGQGPEFLTYFNYEAQQDKSGLPNDRFSAERPEGSISTLTIQRTEQRDSAMYRCASSTLGAGFSYEQYFGPGTRLTVT.

V and J are TRBV30 and TRBJ2-7, with 7 nucleotides matching TRBD1. Unmatched junction bases numbered 10, after V lost 0 bases and J lost 5 bases. The CDR3 extends over 15 amino acids. Germline V lookup: CDR1 GTSNPN, CDR2 SVGIG (reference sequence). The CDR3 region is CAWSVHPGDSHEQYF. The CDR3 bases are TGTGCCTGGAGTGTACATCCCGGGGACAGTCACGAGCAGTACTTC.

The chain combines TRBV28 with TRBJ2-7; a possible D gene is TRBD2 (5 bases). Between the trimmed V and J ends, which lost 3 bases and 1 base, there was a span of 19 bases. Looked up from germline, CDR1 is MDHEN and CDR2 is SYDVKM. CDR3 length: 17 residues. The DNA of the CDR3 is TGTGCCAGCAGTTTCCCAACGGGGATTAGGGCTTCCTACGAGCAGTACTTC. Its protein product is CASSFPTGIRASYEQYF.

The chain couples TRBV5-6 to TRBJ1-1; D is unclear. Trimming took 3 bases from V and 4 from J, leaving 10 bases between them. Per germline, CDR1 SGHDT and CDR2 YYEEEE. The CDR3 length is 13 residues. CDR3 sequence: CASSSGGSTEAFF. The CDR3 DNA follows: TGTGCCAGCAGCTCAGGAGGGAGCACTGAAGCTTTCTTT.

The gene calls are TRBV28 and TRBJ1-5; 7 bases fit TRBD1. The length of the CDR3 is 14 residues. The ends lost 3 bases at V and 5 bases at J; junction bases unmatched: 4. Germline CDR1 MDHEN, CDR2 SYDVKM. The CDR3 DNA reads TGTGCCAGCAGTTTTAGAACAGGGGATCAGCCCCAGCATTTT. Its protein is CASSFRTGDQPQHF.

V and J are TRBV19 and TRBJ1-2; D gene ambiguous. This CDR3 spans 11 amino acids. Germline-derived CDR1 and CDR2 are LNHDA and SQIVND (reference sequence). Deletions cut 5 bases from V and 2 bases from J, with 3 bases between. CDR3 bases: TGTGCCAGTAGTTTAAACTATGGCTACACCTTC. Translated, it gives CASSLNYGYTF.

This chain uses TRBV4-1 with TRBJ1-3; the match to TRBD1 covers 9 bases. The germline CDR1 and CDR2 sequences are MGHRA and YSYEKL. CDR3 length: 17 amino acids. The V gene end was trimmed by 1 base and the J gene end by 10 bases; junction bases not matched to a gene: 14. CDR3 nucleotides: TGCGCCAGCAGCCAAGGAAAAAGCCGGACAGGGGTAAGTACCATATATTTT. Its protein product is CASSQGKSRTGVSTIYF.

The chain recombines TRBV7-9 with TRBJ2-1, with a weak D call TRBD2 (6 bases). Trimming removed 4 bases from V and 1 base from J, with 11 bases in between. CDR1 and CDR2 (germline): SEHNR, FQNEAQ (reference sequence). This CDR3 is built from 15 residues. DNA of the CDR3: TGTGCCAGCAGCTCTAAGCGGGTATCCTACAATGAGCAGTTCTTC. Encoded protein: CASSSKRVSYNEQFF.

This chain joins TRBV27 and TRBJ2-3; the match to TRBD2 covers 12 bases. CDR1 is MNHEY and CDR2 is SMNVEV in the germline V gene (reference sequence). With V trimmed by 3 bases and J by 3 bases, 10 bases remained unmatched. The CDR3 runs 18 residues. The CDR3 nucleotides read TGTGCCAGCAGTTTCAACCCTCTAGCGGGAGGGGGAACAGATACGCAGTATTTT. Protein sequence: CASSFNPLAGGGTDTQYF.

A single count supports this clone. The sample carries other DNA sequences with the same CDR3. V and J are TRBV9 and TRBJ2-7; D perhaps matches TRBD1 (6 bases). Trimming removed 0 bases from V and 2 bases from J, with 9 bases in between. From germline, CDR1 is SGDLS and CDR2 YYNGEE. CDR3 size: 14 residues. The CDR3 region is CASSVAAGAYEQYF. In nucleotides, the CDR3 is TGTGCCAGCAGCGTAGCAGCAGGGGCCTACGAGCAGTACTTC.

This chain joins TRBV27 and TRBJ1-1, with D unclear. This CDR3 region has 14 residues. Deletions cut 2 bases from V and 5 bases from J, with 12 bases between. Per germline, CDR1 MNHEY and CDR2 SMNVEV (reference sequence). The chain's CDR3 is CASSLRGWGTEAFF. DNA of the CDR3: TGTGCCAGCAGTTTACGAGGGTGGGGTACTGAAGCTTTCTTT.

V is TRBV5-1 and J is TRBJ2-5, with 12 bases that match TRBD2. Losses at the gene ends were 5 bases for V and 3 bases for J; bases not matched to a gene: 8. Germline loops: CDR1 SGHRS, CDR2 YFSETQ. This CDR3 spans 16 amino acids. CDR3 loop: CASSRTSGMGEETQYF. The CDR3 nucleotides are TGCGCCAGCAGTCGGACTAGCGGGATGGGGGAAGAGACCCAGTACTTC.

The chain joins TRBV19 to TRBJ1-2; TRBD1 matches 7 bases. Germline values: CDR1 LNHDA, CDR2 SQIVND (reference sequence). V lost 5 bases to trimming and J lost 4 bases; unmatched junction nucleotides: 7. The CDR3 covers 14 residues. The CDR3 loop is CASSLTWDSYGYTF. CDR3 bases: TGTGCCAGTAGTCTCACGTGGGACAGCTATGGCTACACCTTC.

The genes are TRBV18 and TRBJ1-2; a possible D gene is TRBD1 (5 bases). Germline V CDR1 and CDR2: KGHSH, LQKENI. CDR3 length equals 15 residues. Between the trimmed V and J ends, which lost 0 bases and 4 bases, there was a span of 12 bases. The chain's CDR3 is CASSPPQGYIYGYTF. The CDR3 DNA follows: TGTGCCAGCTCACCACCTCAGGGTTATATCTATGGCTACACCTTC.

This clone was detected once. This rearrangement joins TRBV14 to TRBJ1-4; 7 nucleotides align to TRBD1. The CDR3 has 16 residues. CDR1 is SGHDN and CDR2 is FVKESK in the germline V gene. The V segment lost 0 bases and the J segment 7 bases; nucleotides outside the gene matches: 8. CDR3 sequence (DNA): TGTGCCAGCAGCCAAGATGACAGGGCCAGTGTTGAAAAACTGTTTTTT. Translation gives CASSQDDRASVEKLFF. Full variable domain (missing parts from reference TRBV14 and TRBJ1-4): EAGVTQFPSHSVIEKGQTVTLRCDPISGHDNLYWYRRVMGKEIKFLLHFVKESKQDESGMPNNRFLAERTGGTYSTLKVQPAELEDSGVYFCASSQDDRASVEKLFFGSGTQLSVL.

The CDR3 is CASSSGTSGNNEQFF. The CDR3 DNA is TGTGCCAGCAGCTCGGGGACTAGCGGGAACAATGAGCAGTTCTTC. The chain employs TRBV5-8 and TRBJ2-1, with 13 bases identical to TRBD2. The CDR3 runs 15 residues. With V trimmed by 3 bases and J by 5 bases, 2 bases remained unmatched. Germline CDR1 reads SGHTS; CDR2 reads YDEGEE.

This chain uses TRBV28 with TRBJ2-3; a weak D match, TRBD2 (6 bases). The CDR3 has 14 amino acids. The germline gives CDR1 MDHEN, CDR2 SYDVKM. Trimming cost V 6 bases and J 0 bases, with 10 bases left between them. The CDR3: CASSGTLSTDTQYF. The CDR3 DNA is TGTGCCAGCAGCGGGACTCTCAGCACAGATACGCAGTATTTT.

The V gene is TRBV13, the J gene TRBJ2-3; TRBD1 might be the D (5 bases). From germline, CDR1 is PRHDT and CDR2 FYEKMQ (reference sequence). The CDR3 consists of 16 residues. V gave up 1 base and J gave up 0 bases, with 11 bases separating them. For the CDR3, the DNA is TGTGCCAGCAGCTTAGCAAGGGGCCCTAGCACAGATACGCAGTATTTT. As protein: CASSLARGPSTDTQYF.

This chain links TRBV4-1 with TRBJ1-1; the match to TRBD1 covers 7 bases. Germline CDR1 is MGHRA and CDR2 is YSYEKL. V was pared by 0 bases and J by 2 bases, with 3 bases of the junction left unmatched. The CDR3 has 15 amino acids. In DNA, the CDR3 is TGCGCCAGCAGCCAAGATGGGACAGCCAACACTGAAGCTTTCTTT. Its translation: CASSQDGTANTEAFF.

This clone was counted between two and nine times. The chain uses TRBV19 and TRBJ2-6, with TRBD1 matching 9 bases. The germline gives CDR1 LNHDA, CDR2 SQIVND (reference sequence). The V and J ends lost 11 bases and 0 bases, in that order; junction bases with no gene match: 8. The CDR3 covers 16 residues. DNA for the CDR3: TGTGCCTGCGGTGACAGGGGGAGCTCTGGGGCCAACGTCCTGACTTTC. It translates to CACGDRGSSGANVLTF.

The chain couples TRBV28 to TRBJ1-1; TRBD1 might be the D (5 bases). V was cut by 4 bases and J by 9 bases, with 12 bases left in between. CDR1 and CDR2 from the germline V gene are MDHEN and SYDVKM. This CDR3 has 12 amino acids. The CDR3 sequence is CASSSLGVQAFF. In nucleotides, the CDR3 is TGTGCCAGCAGTTCGCTAGGGGTTCAAGCTTTCTTT.

The chain combines TRBV5-1 with TRBJ2-7, with 10 bases lining up with TRBD1. The CDR3 extends over 16 amino acids. CDR1 and CDR2 (germline): SGHRS, YFSETQ. Trimming at V came to 0 bases and at J to 4 bases, leaving 7 bases not matched to a gene. The chain's CDR3 is CASSLAAGTGAYEQYF. The CDR3 bases are TGCGCCAGCAGCTTGGCCGCCGGGACAGGGGCGTACGAGCAGTACTTC.

This clone was detected only a few times. This chain uses TRBV28 with TRBJ2-7, with D possibly TRBD1 on 7 matching bases. Germline loops: CDR1 MDHEN, CDR2 SYDVKM. There are 16 residues in the CDR3. Trimming stripped 5 bases from V and 1 base from J, with 18 bases between. DNA of the CDR3: TGTGCCAGCAGTCCCCCCTCGACAGGGAGGTCCTACGAGCAGTACTTC. Translating it yields CASSPPSTGRSYEQYF.

The rearrangement uses TRBV11-2 and TRBJ1-3; 8 positions match TRBD1. In germline, CDR1 is SGHAT, CDR2 FQNNGV. The CDR3 length is 16 residues. V gave up 5 bases and J gave up 4 bases; unmatched junction bases: 10. The DNA for the CDR3 is TGTGCCAGCAGCCCTGGGACAGGATCGTGGGGAAACACCATATATTTT. Protein product: CASSPGTGSWGNTIYF. Full variable domain (outside the CDR3, taken from reference TRBV11-2 and TRBJ1-3): EAGVAQSPRYKIIEKRQSVAFWCNPISGHATLYWYQQILGQGPKLLIQFQNNGVVDDSQLPKDRFSAERLKGVDSTLKIQPAKLEDSAVYLCASSPGTGSWGNTIYFGEGSWLTVV.

V is TRBV4-2 and J is TRBJ2-1; 9 nucleotides agree with TRBD2. This CDR3 is 15 amino acids long. V shed 5 bases and J 4 bases; nucleotides not matched to a gene: 6. Germline values: CDR1 LGHNA, CDR2 YNFKEQ. DNA for the CDR3: TGTGCCAGCAGCGCCCCTAGCGGGGAGTACAATGAGCAGTTCTTC. Protein: CASSAPSGEYNEQFF.

The rearrangement links TRBV23-1 to TRBJ1-2; TRBD1 matches 8 bases. TRBV23-1 counts as an open reading frame of uncertain function. V lost 4 bases and J lost 6; bases outside the gene matches: 13. CDR3 length: 16 amino acids. CDR3 residues: CASSPPKRQGAHGYTF. CDR3 coding DNA: TGCGCCAGCAGTCCGCCCAAACGGCAGGGGGCGCATGGCTACACCTTC.